This is a list of T cell receptor beta chains from one sample in a study of cytomegalovirus exposure and HLA in healthy donors. The assay was immunoSEQ multiplex PCR, and TCRdb's table has in-frame clones only and misses some. The sample has roughly 260,000 clones, about 83% seen once; the top ten hold 2.6%. Sequencing was carried out using PBMCs. The receptor set was obtained from a man between 18 and 29 years old in good health and CMV-seronegative. Each CDR3 is given with its conserved first and last residue. The D gene is left open where the match is weak.

>TRBJ2-5|TRBV4-1|TRBD1
CASSLRTGTAQETQYF
TGCGCCAGCAGCCTCCGCACCGGGACAGCCCAAGAGACCCAGTACTTC
>TRBJ2-7|TRBV19|TRBD1
CATGQEWDEQYF
TGTGCCACCGGACAGGAGTGGGACGAGCAGTACTTC
>TRBJ1-1|TRBV6-5|NA
CASSARTKAFF
TGTGCCAGCAGCGCAAGAACTAAAGCTTTCTTT
>TRBJ2-7|TRBV4-3|NA
CASSQHIQGGDEQYF
TGCGCCAGCAGCCAACATATCCAGGGTGGCGACGAGCAGTACTTC
>TRBJ2-7|TRBV27|TRBD1
CASTRTGGSYEQYF
TGTGCCAGCACCCGGACAGGGGGGTCCTACGAGCAGTACTTC
>TRBJ2-1|TRBV7-3|TRBD2
CASSLSQREGAEQFF
TGTGCCAGCAGCTTATCACAGCGGGAGGGCGCTGAGCAGTTCTTC
>TRBJ1-5|TRBV10-3|TRBD1
CAISENSGTGINQPQHF
TGTGCCATCAGTGAGAACTCCGGGACAGGAATCAATCAGCCCCAGCATTTT
>TRBJ1-6|TRBV30|TRBD1
CAWSSGTGISYNSPLHF
TGTGCCTGGAGTTCCGGGACAGGGATTTCCTATAATTCACCCCTCCACTTT
>TRBJ2-7|TRBV11-2|TRBD2
CASTLGGGAPYEQYF
TGTGCCAGCACCCTAGGCGGGGGGGCACCCTACGAGCAGTACTTC
>TRBJ1-6|TRBV27|NA
CASSGYREGVSPLHF
TGTGCCAGCAGTGGATACAGGGAAGGCGTTTCACCCCTCCACTTT
>TRBJ1-2|TRBV28|NA
CASSQPHSHYGYTF
TGTGCCAGCAGTCAACCCCACAGCCACTATGGCTACACCTTC
>TRBJ2-7|TRBV19|TRBD2
CASSILGLGPDEQYF
TGTGCCAGTAGTATATTGGGACTAGGTCCCGACGAGCAGTACTTC
>TRBJ2-1|TRBV11-3|TRBD2
CASSLEGYGTSGRNEQFF
TGTGCCAGCAGCTTAGAAGGGTATGGGACTAGCGGGCGGAATGAGCAGTTCTTC
>TRBJ2-2|TRBV15|TRBD2
CATSGTLAGAPNTGELFF
TGTGCCACCAGCGGAACCTTAGCGGGAGCGCCGAACACCGGGGAGCTGTTTTTT
>TRBJ2-1|TRBV7-9|TRBD2
CASSSGLAEQFF
TGTGCCAGCAGCTCGGGACTAGCTGAGCAGTTCTTC
>TRBJ2-5|TRBV7-3|TRBD2
CASSLSGLAVGETQYF
TGTGCCAGCAGCTTATCGGGACTAGCTGTGGGAGAGACCCAGTACTTC
>TRBJ1-4|TRBV19|TRBD1
CASTRPGQMNEKLFF
TGTGCCAGTACCCGCCCGGGACAGATGAATGAAAAACTGTTTTTT
>TRBJ2-6|TRBV28|NA
CASGGTASGANVLTF
TGTGCCAGCGGGGGGACAGCCTCTGGGGCCAACGTCCTGACTTTC
>TRBJ1-2|TRBV5-1|TRBD1
CASSPQGATSYGYTF
TGCGCCAGCAGCCCGCAGGGGGCAACATCCTATGGCTACACCTTC
>TRBJ1-4|TRBV5-6|NA
CASSLPTAEKLFF
TGTGCCAGCAGCTTGCCGACAGCCGAAAAACTGTTTTTT
>TRBJ1-5|TRBV5-1|NA
CASSLAPDQPQHF
TGCGCCAGCAGCTTGGCCCCAGATCAGCCCCAGCATTTT
>TRBJ2-7|TRBV6-6|TRBD2
CASSAGTSGSYEQYF
TGTGCCAGCAGTGCCGGGACTAGCGGATCCTACGAGCAGTACTTC
>TRBJ2-1|TRBV5-1|TRBD2
CASRSGTSGSNEQFF
TGCGCCAGCAGGTCCGGGACTAGCGGGAGTAATGAGCAGTTCTTC